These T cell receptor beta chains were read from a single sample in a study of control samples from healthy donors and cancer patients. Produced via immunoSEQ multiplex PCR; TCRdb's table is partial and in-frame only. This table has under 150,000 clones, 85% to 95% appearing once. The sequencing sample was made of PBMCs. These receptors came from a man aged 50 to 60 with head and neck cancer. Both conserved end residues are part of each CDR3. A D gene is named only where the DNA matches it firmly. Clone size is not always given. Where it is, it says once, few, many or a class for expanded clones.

DNA: TGTGCCAGCAGTTTATACAATGAGCAGTTCTTC
CDR3: CASSLYNEQFF
size: .
V: TRBV27
D: .
J: TRBJ2-1

DNA: TGTGCCAGCAGCAAACAAGACAGGGGGTGGGATGAAAAACTGTTTTTT
CDR3: CASSKQDRGWDEKLFF
size: .
V: TRBV7-9
D: TRBD1
J: TRBJ1-4

DNA: TGTGCCAGCAGCTTAGAGTACAGGGGGGGCACAGATACGCAGTATTTT
CDR3: CASSLEYRGGTDTQYF
size: .
V: TRBV11-2
D: TRBD1
J: TRBJ2-3

DNA: TGTGCCAGCAGCTTCGTACACTCCTACGAGCAGTACTTC
CDR3: CASSFVHSYEQYF
size: .
V: TRBV5-6
D: .
J: TRBJ2-7

DNA: TGTGCCACCTTCTGTTTGGACAGGGAAGAGACCCAGTACTTC
CDR3: CATFCLDREETQYF
size: .
V: TRBV24-1
D: TRBD1
J: TRBJ2-5

DNA: TGTGCCAGCAGCTTAATGGGGGAGACCCAGTACTTC
CDR3: CASSLMGETQYF
size: .
V: TRBV7-2
D: .
J: TRBJ2-5

DNA: TGTGCCAGCAGCTTAGATCTTGCAACTAATGAAAAACTGTTTTTT
CDR3: CASSLDLATNEKLFF
size: .
V: TRBV7-9
D: .
J: TRBJ1-4

DNA: TGTGCCAGCAGTCCGGGACAGGCTTACAATGAGCAGTTCTTC
CDR3: CASSPGQAYNEQFF
size: .
V: TRBV7-2
D: TRBD1
J: TRBJ2-1

DNA: TGCGCCAGCAGCCCCGGCAACCCTATCGATGGGGGGGATGGCTACACCTTC
CDR3: CASSPGNPIDGGDGYTF
size: .
V: TRBV4-1
D: .
J: TRBJ1-2

DNA: TGTGCCAGCAGCCTCAAGTTCGGGGGCAATCAGCCCCAGCATTTT
CDR3: CASSLKFGGNQPQHF
size: .
V: TRBV5-5
D: .
J: TRBJ1-5

DNA: TGCAGCGTTGAAGATCTTAGGGGATTGAACACCGGGGAGCTGTTTTTT
CDR3: CSVEDLRGLNTGELFF
size: .
V: TRBV29-1
D: .
J: TRBJ2-2

DNA: TGTGCCTGGAGTGTCTGGCGGGAATACAATGAGCAGTTCTTC
CDR3: CAWSVWREYNEQFF
size: .
V: TRBV30
D: .
J: TRBJ2-1

DNA: TGTGCCAGCAGCGTAGAAGCAGGACAGAGGATATTTGGAAACACCATATATTTT
CDR3: CASSVEAGQRIFGNTIYF
size: .
V: TRBV9
D: .
J: TRBJ1-3

DNA: TGTGCCAGTAAGGACCGGGGCAGGGACATTGTAGGTGAGCAGTTCTTC
CDR3: CASKDRGRDIVGEQFF
size: .
V: TRBV19
D: .
J: TRBJ2-1

DNA: TGTGCCAGCAGTTTATCGGGAGAGGGCTACGAGCAGTACTTC
CDR3: CASSLSGEGYEQYF
size: .
V: TRBV27
D: .
J: TRBJ2-7

DNA: TGTGCCTGGAGTGTGGGGAGCAATCAGCCCCAGCATTTT
CDR3: CAWSVGSNQPQHF
size: few
V: TRBV30
D: .
J: TRBJ1-5

DNA: TGTGCCAGTAGTATGGGTACTGAAGCTTTCTTT
CDR3: CASSMGTEAFF
size: .
V: TRBV19
D: .
J: TRBJ1-1

DNA: TGTGCCAGCAGCTTAGAAGGTGGGGGAGGGTACAATGAGCAGTTCTTC
CDR3: CASSLEGGGGYNEQFF
size: .
V: TRBV11-3
D: TRBD2
J: TRBJ2-1

DNA: TGTGCCAGCAGTTACTTACCGGGCGGCTCCTACGAGCAGTACTTC
CDR3: CASSYLPGGSYEQYF
size: once
V: TRBV6-5
D: .
J: TRBJ2-7

DNA: TGTGCCAGCAGCGTAGGCACAGGGCACACCGGGGAGCTGTTTTTT
CDR3: CASSVGTGHTGELFF
size: .
V: TRBV9
D: .
J: TRBJ2-2

DNA: TGTGCCAGCCGATTAGGGGGGGCAGGCAGCACTGAAGCTTTCTTT
CDR3: CASRLGGAGSTEAFF
size: .
V: TRBV6-5
D: .
J: TRBJ1-1

DNA: TGCAGCGTAACCGGGACTAGCGGGATTAAGACCCAGTACTTC
CDR3: CSVTGTSGIKTQYF
size: .
V: TRBV29-1
D: TRBD2
J: TRBJ2-5

DNA: TGTGCCAGTAGTTCCAGGGGGCACTATGGCTACACCTTC
CDR3: CASSSRGHYGYTF
size: .
V: TRBV19
D: TRBD1
J: TRBJ1-2

DNA: TGTGCCAGTAGTCGGGGCGGGGGTAGGTACGAGCAGTACTTC
CDR3: CASSRGGGRYEQYF
size: .
V: TRBV19
D: TRBD2
J: TRBJ2-7

DNA: TGTGCCAGCAGCTTACTGGGCGGGAGCTCCTACAATGAGCAGTTCTTC
CDR3: CASSLLGGSSYNEQFF
size: .
V: TRBV7-6
D: TRBD2
J: TRBJ2-1

DNA: TGTGCCAGCAGTTCCGGGACAGGGGGCGTTACCGGGGAGCTGTTTTTT
CDR3: CASSSGTGGVTGELFF
size: .
V: TRBV28
D: TRBD1
J: TRBJ2-2

DNA: TGTGCCAGCAGCTTGGAACTAGCACGAGAGACCCAGTACTTC
CDR3: CASSLELARETQYF
size: .
V: TRBV7-2
D: .
J: TRBJ2-5

DNA: TGCGCCAGCAGCTTGGTGGGGGTTGAGCAGTACTTC
CDR3: CASSLVGVEQYF
size: .
V: TRBV5-1
D: .
J: TRBJ2-7

DNA: TGTGCCAGTAGTACACGGGACATGGGGTTTGTTCTCAATGAGCAGTTCTTC
CDR3: CASSTRDMGFVLNEQFF
size: .
V: TRBV19
D: .
J: TRBJ2-1

DNA: TGTGCCAGCAGCTTAAGGGGGAGGGCCACTGAAGCTTTCTTT
CDR3: CASSLRGRATEAFF
size: .
V: TRBV7-9
D: .
J: TRBJ1-1

DNA: TGTGCCAGCAGCCGCACAGGGGGCCTGGGTCAGCCCCAGCATTTT
CDR3: CASSRTGGLGQPQHF
size: .
V: TRBV7-2
D: TRBD1
J: TRBJ1-5

DNA: TGTGCCAGCAGTCTGACTCGGACAGGGAACACTGAAGCTTTCTTT
CDR3: CASSLTRTGNTEAFF
size: .
V: TRBV28
D: TRBD1
J: TRBJ1-1

DNA: TGTGCCAGCAGCCCTCTAGCGGGGGGATGGGGAGAGCAGTACTTC
CDR3: CASSPLAGGWGEQYF
size: once
V: TRBV7-2
D: TRBD2
J: TRBJ2-7

DNA: TGTGCCAGCTCGCCATCGACAGGGGGCACCCTTCTTTCCTCTGGAAACACCATATATTTT
CDR3: CASSPSTGGTLLSSGNTIYF
size: .
V: TRBV18
D: TRBD1
J: TRBJ1-3

DNA: TGTGCCAGCAGTGAAACCGGTAGCGGGGGGGCTGGCGGGGAGCTGTTTTTT
CDR3: CASSETGSGGAGGELFF
size: once
V: TRBV2
D: TRBD2
J: TRBJ2-2

DNA: TGTGCCAGCAGCTTAGCCGCAAACAATGAGCAGTTCTTC
CDR3: CASSLAANNEQFF
size: .
V: TRBV7-9
D: .
J: TRBJ2-1

DNA: TGTGCCAGTAGCGGCAGAGGGAAGGGCACTGAAGCTTTCTTT
CDR3: CASSGRGKGTEAFF
size: .
V: TRBV19
D: .
J: TRBJ1-1

DNA: TGTGCCAGCTCACCAGAGTTGGAACGTGGCTACACCTTC
CDR3: CASSPELERGYTF
size: .
V: TRBV18
D: .
J: TRBJ1-2

DNA: TGTGCCAGCAGCCAGAGGAGCAATCAGCCCCAGCATTTT
CDR3: CASSQRSNQPQHF
size: .
V: TRBV3-1/TRBV3-2
D: .
J: TRBJ1-5

DNA: TGTGCCAGCAGTGTCAAGCGGGGGCCATACAATGAGCAGTTCTTC
CDR3: CASSVKRGPYNEQFF
size: .
V: TRBV6-4
D: TRBD2
J: TRBJ2-1

DNA: TGTGCCATCAGTGATTCTACCGGCCGCTATGGCTACACCTTC
CDR3: CAISDSTGRYGYTF
size: .
V: TRBV10-3
D: .
J: TRBJ1-2

DNA: TGTGCCAGCAGCTTATCCGGGCCCGGGGAGCTGTTTTTT
CDR3: CASSLSGPGELFF
size: .
V: TRBV7-3
D: .
J: TRBJ2-2

DNA: TGTGCCAGCAGCCGATCGGGATTAGCCAAAAACATTCAGTACTTC
CDR3: CASSRSGLAKNIQYF
size: .
V: TRBV14
D: .
J: TRBJ2-4

DNA: TGTGCCAGCACCGTAACAGTGGGAAGGGGCTACACCTTC
CDR3: CASTVTVGRGYTF
size: .
V: TRBV12-3/TRBV12-4
D: .
J: TRBJ1-2

DNA: TGTGCTGGCGCCTGGGAGTCACCCCTCCACTTT
CDR3: CAGAWESPLHF
size: once
V: TRBV30
D: .
J: TRBJ1-6

DNA: TGTGCCTGGAGTAGAACAGGCTCGAGCTATGGCTACACCTTC
CDR3: CAWSRTGSSYGYTF
size: .
V: TRBV30
D: .
J: TRBJ1-2

DNA: TGTGCCAGCAGCCCCGTGGGGTATAGCAATCAGCCCCAGCATTTT
CDR3: CASSPVGYSNQPQHF
size: .
V: TRBV7-2
D: .
J: TRBJ1-5

DNA: TGTGCCAGCAGCTTGATACAGAGCTATGGCTACACCTTC
CDR3: CASSLIQSYGYTF
size: .
V: TRBV5-6
D: .
J: TRBJ1-2

DNA: TGTGCCAGCAGCCCACCCTGGGGACGGAACAATGAGCAGTTCTTC
CDR3: CASSPPWGRNNEQFF
size: once
V: TRBV13
D: .
J: TRBJ2-1

DNA: TGTGCCAGCAGTCTACGTCTCGGGGCCAACGTCCTGACTTTC
CDR3: CASSLRLGANVLTF
size: .
V: TRBV27
D: .
J: TRBJ2-6